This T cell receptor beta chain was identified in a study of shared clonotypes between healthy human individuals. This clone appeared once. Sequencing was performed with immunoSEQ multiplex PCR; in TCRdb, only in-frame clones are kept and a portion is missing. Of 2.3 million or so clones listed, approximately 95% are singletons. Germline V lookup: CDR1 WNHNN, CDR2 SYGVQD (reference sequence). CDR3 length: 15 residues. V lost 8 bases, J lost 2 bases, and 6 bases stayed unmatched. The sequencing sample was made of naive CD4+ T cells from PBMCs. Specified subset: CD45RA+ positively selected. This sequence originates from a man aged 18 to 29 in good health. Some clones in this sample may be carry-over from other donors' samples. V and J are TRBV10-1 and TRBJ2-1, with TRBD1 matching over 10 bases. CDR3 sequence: CASQRGQGTYNEQFF. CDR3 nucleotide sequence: TGCGCCAGCCAACGGGGACAGGGGACCTACAATGAGCAGTTCTTC.